Listed below are T cell receptor beta chains from one sample, sequenced in a study of control samples from healthy donors and cancer patients. Profiling relied on immunoSEQ multiplex PCR, and the TCRdb table lists in-frame clones only, not all of them. The sample shows about 130,000 clones, over 75% of them seen only once. Material: blood. These receptors came from a man over 45 in good health. The CDR3 runs from the conserved cysteine through the conserved F or W. A D gene is named only where the DNA matches it firmly.

>TRBD2|TRBV24-1|TRBJ2-7
CATIGGGWEQYF
TGTGCCACCATCGGGGGGGGTTGGGAGCAGTACTTC
>.|TRBV29-1|TRBJ1-2
CSTPGFGAVSNYGYTF
TGCAGCACCCCCGGATTCGGGGCGGTTTCTAACTATGGCTACACCTTC
>.|TRBV5-1|TRBJ2-3
CASSLSTRGLPTDTQYF
TGCGCCAGCAGCTTATCGACTCGGGGGCTCCCCACAGATACGCAGTATTTT
>TRBD1|TRBV7-8|TRBJ2-7
CASSSRVGQGVDEQYF
TGTGCCAGCAGCTCTCGCGTGGGACAGGGCGTCGACGAGCAGTACTTC
>.|TRBV19|TRBJ1-1
CASSKRNMNTEAFF
TGTGCCAGTAGTAAGAGAAATATGAACACTGAAGCTTTCTTT
>.|TRBV6-1|TRBJ1-3
CASSEIGSSGNTIYF
TGTGCCAGCAGTGAAATCGGCAGCTCTGGAAACACCATATATTTT
>.|TRBV3-1/TRBV3-2|TRBJ1-3
CASSQGARGNTIYF
TGTGCCAGCAGCCAAGGAGCGCGGGGAAACACCATATATTTT
>.|TRBV7-3|TRBJ2-1
CASSDNNEQFF
TGTGCCAGCAGTGACAACAATGAGCAGTTCTTC
>.|TRBV5-5|TRBJ1-1
CASSLRIPVNTEAFF
TGTGCCAGCAGCTTACGCATACCGGTGAACACTGAAGCTTTCTTT
>.|TRBV3-1/TRBV3-2|TRBJ1-3
CASSSTLSGSGNTIYF
TGTGCCAGCAGCAGTACCCTGAGTGGTTCTGGAAACACCATATATTTT
>.|TRBV6-5|TRBJ2-7
CASVGTVSYEQYF
TGTGCCAGCGTGGGGACGGTCTCCTACGAGCAGTACTTC
>.|TRBV28|TRBJ1-1
CASSLQFEAFF
TGTGCCAGCAGTTTACAGTTTGAGGCTTTCTTT
>.|TRBV5-6|TRBJ2-7
CASSLYSGQVVSYEQYF
TGTGCCAGCAGCTTGTATTCAGGCCAAGTCGTGTCCTACGAGCAGTACTTC
>.|TRBV19|TRBJ2-5
CASSFSIALGEETQYF
TGTGCCAGCTCATTCTCTATTGCACTAGGGGAAGAGACCCAGTACTTC